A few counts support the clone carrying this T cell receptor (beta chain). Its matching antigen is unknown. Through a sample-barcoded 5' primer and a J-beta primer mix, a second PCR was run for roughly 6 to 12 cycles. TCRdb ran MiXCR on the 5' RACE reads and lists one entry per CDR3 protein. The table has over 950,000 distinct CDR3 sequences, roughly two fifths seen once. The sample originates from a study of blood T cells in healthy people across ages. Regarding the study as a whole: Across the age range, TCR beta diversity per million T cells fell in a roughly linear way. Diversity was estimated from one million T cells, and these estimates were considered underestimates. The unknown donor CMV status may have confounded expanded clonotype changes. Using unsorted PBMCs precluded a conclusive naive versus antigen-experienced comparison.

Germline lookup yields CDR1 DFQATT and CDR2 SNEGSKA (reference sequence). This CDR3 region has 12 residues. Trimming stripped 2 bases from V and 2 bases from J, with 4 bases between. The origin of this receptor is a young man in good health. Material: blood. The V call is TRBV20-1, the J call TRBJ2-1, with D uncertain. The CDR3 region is CSARQAYNEQFF. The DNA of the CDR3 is TGCAGTGCTAGACAAGCCTACAATGAGCAGTTCTTC.